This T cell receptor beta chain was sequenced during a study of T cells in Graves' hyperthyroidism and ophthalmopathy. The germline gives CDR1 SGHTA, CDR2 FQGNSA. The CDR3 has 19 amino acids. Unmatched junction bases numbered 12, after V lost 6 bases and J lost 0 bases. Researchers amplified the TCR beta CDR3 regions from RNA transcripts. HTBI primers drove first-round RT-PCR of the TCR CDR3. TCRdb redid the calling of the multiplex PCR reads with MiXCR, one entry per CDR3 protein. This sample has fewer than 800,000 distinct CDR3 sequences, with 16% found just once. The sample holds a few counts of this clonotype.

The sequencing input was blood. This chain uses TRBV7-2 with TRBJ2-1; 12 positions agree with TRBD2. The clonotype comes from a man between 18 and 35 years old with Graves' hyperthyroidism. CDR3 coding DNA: TGTGCCAGCAGGGATAAGGCTCTAGCGGGAGGGAGCTCCTACAATGAGCAGTTCTTC. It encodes CASRDKALAGGSSYNEQFF. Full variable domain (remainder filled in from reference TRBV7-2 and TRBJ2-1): GAGVSQSPSNKVTEKGKDVELRCDPISGHTALYWYRQSLGQGLEFLIYFQGNSAPDKSGLPSDRFSAERTGGSVSTLTIQRTQQEDSAVYLCASRDKALAGGSSYNEQFFGPGTRLTVL.